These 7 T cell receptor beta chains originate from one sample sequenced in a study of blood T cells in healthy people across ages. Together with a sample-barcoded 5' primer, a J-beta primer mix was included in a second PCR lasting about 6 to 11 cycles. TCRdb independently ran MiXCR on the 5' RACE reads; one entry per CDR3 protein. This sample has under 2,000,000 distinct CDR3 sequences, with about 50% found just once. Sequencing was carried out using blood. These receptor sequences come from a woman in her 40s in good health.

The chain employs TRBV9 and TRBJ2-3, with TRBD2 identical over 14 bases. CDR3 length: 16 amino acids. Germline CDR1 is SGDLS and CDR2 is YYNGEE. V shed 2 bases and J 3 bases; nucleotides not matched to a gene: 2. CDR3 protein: CASSVRTSGGTDTQYF. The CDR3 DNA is TGTGCCAGCAGCGTCCGGACTAGCGGGGGGACAGATACGCAGTATTTT.

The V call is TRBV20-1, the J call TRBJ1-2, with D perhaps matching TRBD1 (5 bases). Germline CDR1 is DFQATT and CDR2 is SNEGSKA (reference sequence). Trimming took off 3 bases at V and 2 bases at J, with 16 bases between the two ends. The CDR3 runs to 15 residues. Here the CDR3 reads CSARSPGVGNYGYTF. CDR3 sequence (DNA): TGCAGTGCTAGGTCCCCGGGGGTCGGGAACTATGGCTACACCTTC.

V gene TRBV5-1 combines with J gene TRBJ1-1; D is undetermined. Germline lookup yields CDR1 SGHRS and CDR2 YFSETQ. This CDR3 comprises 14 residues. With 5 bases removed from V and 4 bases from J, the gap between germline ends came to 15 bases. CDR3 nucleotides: TGCGCCAGCAGATCAGGTGGCCTCAGCACTGAAGCTTTCTTT. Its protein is CASRSGGLSTEAFF.

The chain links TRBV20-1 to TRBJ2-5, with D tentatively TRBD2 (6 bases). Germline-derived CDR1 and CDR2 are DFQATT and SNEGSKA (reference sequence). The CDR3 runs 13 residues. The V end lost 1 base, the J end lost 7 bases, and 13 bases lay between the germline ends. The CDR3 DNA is TGCAGTGCTAGAGTGGGGGGATCAGGGACCCAGTACTTC. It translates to CSARVGGSGTQYF.

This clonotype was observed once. The CDR3 loop is CASSPRRQGGTDTQYF. DNA of the CDR3: TGTGCCAGCTCACCCCGTCGGCAGGGGGGCACAGATACGCAGTATTTT. This chain connects TRBV18 to TRBJ2-3; 7 nucleotides agree with TRBD1. Germline V lookup: CDR1 KGHSH, CDR2 LQKENI. This CDR3 comprises 16 residues. V gave up 3 bases and J gave up 1 base; unmatched junction bases: 7.

The CDR3 DNA sequence: TGCAGCGTAGAGACGGCGGGACAGTTCAATGAGCAGTTCTTC. Its translation is CSVETAGQFNEQFF. This chain links TRBV29-1 with TRBJ2-1; TRBD1 is a possible D gene (7 bases). The CDR3 has 14 residues. V was trimmed by 6 bases and J by 6 bases, leaving 18 bases between them. Germline V gene sequence: CDR1 SQVTM, CDR2 ANQGSEA.

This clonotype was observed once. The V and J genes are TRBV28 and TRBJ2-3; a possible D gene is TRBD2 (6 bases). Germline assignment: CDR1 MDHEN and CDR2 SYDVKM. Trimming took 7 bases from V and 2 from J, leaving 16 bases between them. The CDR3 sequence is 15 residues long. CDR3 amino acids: CASKLGGEDTDTQYF. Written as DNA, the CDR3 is TGTGCCAGCAAGCTAGGCGGGGAAGACACAGATACGCAGTATTTT.